The clone carrying this T cell receptor (beta chain) was picked up one time. In TCRdb, the PCR reads were re-called with MiXCR into one record per CDR3 protein. The sample consists of roughly 14,000 distinct CDR3 sequences, under 70% of them appearing once. The sample is drawn from a study of tumor-infiltrating lymphocytes in oesophageal squamous cell carcinoma. Deletions cut 8 bases from V and 6 bases from J, with 12 bases between. CDR3 length: 12 residues. The chain couples TRBV5-3 to TRBJ2-1; D ambiguous. TRBV5-3 is an open reading frame, and its role is uncertain. The receptor's source is a female donor with esophageal squamous cell carcinoma. Material for sequencing was esophageal tumor tissue. CDR3 DNA sequence: TGTGCCAGCAGTCACCCTGGCAATGAGCAGTTCTTC. Its translation: CASSHPGNEQFF.